This T cell receptor beta chain was sequenced in a study of cytomegalovirus exposure and HLA in healthy donors. The study's findings and limits: The authors later linked a missense DCLRE1C variant to TCR beta V- and J-gene trimming.

Each donor's status was that of a healthy bone marrow donor. In the PCR, 60 Vbeta and 13 Jbeta primers were used. The method was immunoSEQ multiplex PCR; TCRdb's version includes in-frame clones alone and lacks a portion of them. The sample contains some 98,000 clones, roughly a tenth of which appear only once. This clone was counted a few times. Its specificity is not known. Germline CDR1 LNHNV, CDR2 YYDKDF (reference sequence). The CDR3 sequence is 15 residues long. Trimming removed 0 bases from V and 7 bases from J, with 15 bases in between. This chain connects TRBV15 to TRBJ1-1; possibly TRBD1 for D (5 bases). This sequence originates from a man aged 45-65 years in good health and CMV-seropositive. Sequenced: PBMCs. DNA for the CDR3: TGTGCCACCAGCAGAGATCAAGGGGCAGGAAGTGAAGCTTTCTTT. Its translation: CATSRDQGAGSEAFF.